This passage covers 18 T cell receptor beta chains from one sample sequenced in a study of siplizumab effects on memory and regulatory T cells. Profiling relied on immunoSEQ multiplex PCR, and the TCRdb table lists in-frame clones only, not all of them. The sample lists under 150,000 clones; about 94% were seen once. Sample: non-Treg CD4+ T cells sorted from blood. The receptors stem from a human donor in good health.

The chain joins TRBV5-1 to TRBJ2-1; tentatively, D is TRBD1 (6 bases). CDR1 and CDR2 (germline): SGHRS, YFSETQ. This CDR3 has 13 amino acids. V lost 3 bases, J lost 6 bases, and 10 bases lay in between. CDR3 coding DNA: TGCGCCAGCAGCTCCCAGGGGACCAATGAGCAGTTCTTC. Translation gives CASSSQGTNEQFF.

This chain connects TRBV5-4 to TRBJ2-3, with D perhaps TRBD2 (7 bases). Between the trimmed V and J ends, which lost 3 bases and 6 bases, there was a span of 14 bases. Germline-derived CDR1 and CDR2 are SGHNT and YYREEE (reference sequence). This CDR3 spans 14 amino acids. CDR3 sequence: CASSSPGGPDTQYF. CDR3 DNA: TGTGCCAGCAGCTCTCCGGGGGGCCCCGATACGCAGTATTTT.

This chain connects TRBV6-5 to TRBJ2-2; TRBD1 agrees at 8 bases. The CDR3 length is 16 residues. V shed 0 bases, J shed 4 bases, and the junction held 4 bases outside the gene matches. Per the germline V gene, CDR1 is MNHEY and CDR2 is SVGAGI. The CDR3 protein is CASSYSARGLTGELFF. CDR3 in DNA: TGTGCCAGCAGTTACTCAGCCAGGGGGCTCACCGGGGAGCTGTTTTTT.

The chain recombines TRBV9 with TRBJ2-2; 11 nucleotides align to TRBD2. Germline CDR1 is SGDLS and CDR2 is YYNGEE. The V segment lost 4 bases and the J segment 3 bases; nucleotides outside the gene matches: 5. This CDR3 has 16 amino acids. DNA of the CDR3: TGTGCCAGCAGCCCCCGACTAGCGGGGCACACCGGGGAGCTGTTTTTT. Encoded protein: CASSPRLAGHTGELFF. Variable domain in full (rest from reference TRBV9 and TRBJ2-2): DSGVTQTPKHLITATGQRVTLRCSPRSGDLSVYWYQQSLDQGLQFLIQYYNGEERAKGNILERFSAQQFPDLHSELNLSSLELGDSALYFCASSPRLAGHTGELFFGEGSRLTVL.

The chain recombines TRBV19 with TRBJ2-4; D is unresolved. CDR1 LNHDA and CDR2 SQIVND come from the germline V gene (reference sequence). V was pared by 3 bases and J by 0 bases, with 6 bases between. This CDR3 spans 14 amino acids. The CDR3 spells CASSMEIAKNIQYF. Written as DNA, the CDR3 is TGTGCCAGTAGTATGGAGATAGCCAAAAACATTCAGTACTTC. Filled out from reference TRBV19 and TRBJ2-4, the complete variable domain reads DGGITQSPKYLFRKEGQNVTLSCEQNLNHDAMYWYRQDPGQGLRLIYYSQIVNDFQKGDIAEGYSVSREKKESFPLTVTSAQKNPTAFYLCASSMEIAKNIQYFGAGTRLSVL.

The chain joins TRBV29-1 to TRBJ1-2, with TRBD1 as a possible D gene (6 bases). Germline values: CDR1 SQVTM, CDR2 ANQGSEA. V was shortened by 4 bases and J by 5 bases, with 11 bases between the two germline ends. CDR3 length: 12 amino acids. The CDR3 DNA follows: TGCAGCGTTGGTGAGACAGGTTATGGCTACACCTTC. Translated: CSVGETGYGYTF. Variable domain in full (rest from reference TRBV29-1 and TRBJ1-2): SAVISQKPSRDICQRGTSLTIQCQVDSQVTMMFWYRQQPGQSLTLIATANQGSEATYESGFVIDKFPISRPNLTFSTLTVSNMSPEDSSIYLCSVGETGYGYTFGSGTRLTVV.

The chain combines TRBV5-6 with TRBJ2-5; the D is unclear. This CDR3 contains 11 residues. Trimming pared 4 bases from V and 3 bases from J, leaving 4 bases between. CDR1 and CDR2 from the germline V gene are SGHDT and YYEEEE. The CDR3 loop reads CASSGKETQYF. The CDR3 bases are TGTGCCAGCAGCGGAAAAGAGACCCAGTACTTC.

The CDR3 DNA reads as TGTGCCCAAGGGTACACTGAAGCTTTCTTT. Translated, it gives CAQGYTEAFF. V and J are TRBV30 and TRBJ1-1; unclear D gene. The CDR3 runs to 10 residues. Germline V gives CDR1 GTSNPN, CDR2 SVGIG (reference sequence). The germline V and J ends were trimmed by 8 bases and 3 bases, with 7 bases remaining between them.

The rearrangement joins TRBV10-3 to TRBJ2-2; 14 bases align to TRBD2. The ends lost 2 bases at V and 5 bases at J; junction bases unmatched: 10. In germline, CDR1 is ENHRY, CDR2 SYGVKD. The CDR3 has 19 residues. CDR3 sequence reads: CAISERPGLAGEETGELFF. DNA for the CDR3: TGTGCCATCAGTGAGAGACCGGGACTAGCGGGAGAGGAAACCGGGGAGCTGTTTTTT.

The chain carries TRBV11-2 and TRBJ2-7, with 11 bases matching TRBD2. The CDR3 is 16 amino acids. Germline CDR1 SGHAT, CDR2 FQNNGV. The junction had 7 bases not matched to a gene; V was cut back by 4 bases and J by 2 bases. Here the CDR3 DNA reads TGTGCCAGCAGCTCTCTCGGACTAGCGGGCACCTACGAGCAGTACTTC. Amino acids: CASSSLGLAGTYEQYF.

J is TRBJ1-5 and V is TRBV19; no definite D call. This CDR3 spans 16 amino acids. The germline CDR1 and CDR2 sequences are LNHDA and SQIVND (reference sequence). V lost 5 bases and J 0 bases, leaving 14 bases between the germline ends. The DNA of the CDR3 is TGTGCCAGTAGTGAACGGAGCATACATAGCAATCAGCCCCAGCATTTT. Translating it yields CASSERSIHSNQPQHF.

V gene TRBV9 combines with J gene TRBJ1-6, with TRBD1 identical over 8 bases. The CDR3 extends over 14 amino acids. The germline V gene encodes CDR1 SGDLS and CDR2 YYNGEE. Germline trimming cut 0 bases from V and 9 bases from J; bases unmatched to any gene: 2. CDR3 in DNA: TGTGCCAGCAGCGTAGGGGGACAGGCTTCACCCCTCCACTTT. Translation gives CASSVGGQASPLHF.

The chain couples TRBV29-1 to TRBJ2-5, with TRBD2 matching 8 bases. The V and J ends lost 4 bases and 2 bases, in that order; junction bases with no gene match: 3. The CDR3 is 13 residues long. Germline CDR1 is SQVTM and CDR2 is ANQGSEA. The CDR3 loop is CSVVLAGQETQYF. The DNA for the CDR3 is TGCAGCGTTGTTTTAGCGGGACAAGAGACCCAGTACTTC.

V and J are TRBV7-9 and TRBJ2-3; the D gene could be TRBD1 or TRBD2 (5 bases each). CDR3 size: 17 residues. Trimming shortened V by 1 base and J by 2 bases, and 16 bases separated the two germline ends. Germline V gene sequence: CDR1 SEHNR, CDR2 FQNEAQ (reference sequence). The CDR3 sequence: CASSLVAGTSYTDTQYF. CDR3 DNA sequence: TGTGCCAGCAGCTTAGTGGCAGGGACCTCCTACACAGATACGCAGTATTTT.

This chain links TRBV14 with TRBJ2-3, with D possibly being TRBD1 (5 bases). The CDR3 has 15 residues. In germline, CDR1 is SGHDN, CDR2 FVKESK. V shed 4 bases and J shed 3 bases, with 14 bases lying between them. CDR3 protein: CASSPRARETDTQYF. The CDR3 nucleotides read TGTGCCAGCAGCCCCCGCGCCAGGGAAACAGATACGCAGTATTTT.

As concerns this clone: At the DNA level, this CDR3 is encoded by other sequences in the same sample as well. The chain employs TRBV18 and TRBJ2-5; D is undetermined. Trimming pared 1 base from V and 3 bases from J, leaving 0 bases between. This CDR3 region has 11 residues. The V gene's germline CDR1 is KGHSH and CDR2 LQKENI. The CDR3 nucleotides read TGTGCCAGCTCACCACAAGAGACCCAGTACTTC. This codes for CASSPQETQYF.

The chain uses TRBV5-5 and TRBJ2-7; TRBD1 matches at 7 bases. This CDR3 contains 14 residues. J was trimmed by 3 bases and V by 4 bases; bases with no gene match: 7. Germline CDR1 reads SGHKS; CDR2 reads YYEKEE (reference sequence). CDR3 DNA sequence: TGTGCCAGCAGCCCCGGGGACAGAGTCTACGAGCAGTACTTC. Residues: CASSPGDRVYEQYF.

This clone was found once. The V and J genes are TRBV13 and TRBJ2-3; possible D gene TRBD2, 7 bases. V gave up 4 bases and J gave up 5 bases, with 19 bases separating them. Germline V gene data show CDR1 as PRHDT and CDR2 as FYEKMQ (reference sequence). The CDR3 is made up of 16 amino acids. The CDR3 is CASSSRRGGRGDTQYF. CDR3 DNA sequence: TGTGCCAGCAGCTCCCGGCGAGGGGGGAGGGGAGATACGCAGTATTTT.